A single sample is the source of the 25 T cell receptor beta chains below, sequenced in a study of spatial heterogeneity in lung cancer. TCRdb reanalysed the 5' RACE reads using MiXCR and keeps one entry per CDR3 protein. The table has about 38,000 distinct CDR3 sequences, 5.8% seen once. The time point: sample taken at primary tumor resection. Whole RNA, which was extracted from tumor, nontumor lung tissue or frozen PBMC, was sequenced without any cell sorting. The sample in question was PBMCs, obtained at surgery. These receptors were collected from a male donor with early-stage non-small cell lung cancer.

This clonotype was recorded many times. CDR3 DNA: TGTGCCAGCTCCAAAGGCGGGCCAAACATTCAGTACTTC. Its translation is CASSKGGPNIQYF. The chain joins TRBV12-3 or TRBV12-4 to TRBJ2-4, with D possibly matching TRBD2 (5 bases). V was cut by 8 bases and J by 6 bases, with 14 bases left in between. This CDR3 region has 13 residues.

This clonotype has ten or more counts. The J gene is TRBJ2-5, the V gene TRBV5-4; D is unresolved. V was shortened by 0 bases and J by 3 bases, with 6 bases between the two germline ends. This CDR3 is 13 amino acids long. The V gene's germline CDR1 is SGHNT and CDR2 YYREEE (reference sequence). CDR3 coding DNA: TGTGCCAGCAGCTTGGCTGTAGAAGAGACCCAGTACTTC. This sequence encodes CASSLAVEETQYF.

This clonotype was observed at least ten times. This chain joins TRBV12-3 or TRBV12-4 and TRBJ1-5, with 7 bases that match TRBD1. This CDR3 comprises 15 residues. V lost 7 bases to trimming and J lost 4 bases; unmatched junction nucleotides: 10. Here the CDR3 reads CASTLDRAGNQPQHF. CDR3 DNA sequence: TGTGCCAGCACCCTAGACAGGGCTGGGAATCAGCCCCAGCATTTT.

This clonotype has a count of ten or more. V is TRBV2 and J is TRBJ2-3, with D perhaps TRBD2 (6 bases). Trimming stripped 7 bases from V and 1 base from J, with 12 bases between. This CDR3 has 14 amino acids. Germline V gene sequence: CDR1 SNHLY, CDR2 FYNNEI. CDR3 sequence reads: CASKRSGGTDTQYF. The DNA of the CDR3 is TGTGCCAGCAAGAGATCGGGAGGCACAGATACGCAGTATTTT.

This clonotype was seen only a few times. The chain employs TRBV5-1 and TRBJ2-3; perhaps TRBD2 as D (6 bases). V lost 4 bases, J lost 0 bases, and 9 bases lay in between. This CDR3 spans 14 amino acids. Looked up from germline, CDR1 is SGHRS and CDR2 is YFSETQ. In DNA, the CDR3 is TGCGCCAGCAGCCCGGGACTTAGCACAGATACGCAGTATTTT. As protein: CASSPGLSTDTQYF.

This clonotype was seen many times. The chain is built from TRBV20-1 and TRBJ1-2; TRBD1 aligns across 7 bases. From germline, CDR1 is DFQATT and CDR2 SNEGSKA (reference sequence). CDR3 size: 15 residues. After removal of 0 bases from V and 3 bases from J, the junction contained 7 bases not matched to a gene. In DNA, the CDR3 is TGCAGTGCTAGAGATTCGAGGACAGGCCACTATGGCTACACCTTC. Translating it yields CSARDSRTGHYGYTF.

V is TRBV27 and J is TRBJ2-7; tentative D call: TRBD2 (6 bases). The CDR3 loop spans 13 amino acids. Between the trimmed V and J ends, which lost 8 bases and 6 bases, there was a span of 17 bases. Germline CDR1 MNHEY, CDR2 SMNVEV (reference sequence). The chain's CDR3 is CASHRRGAGEQYF. The CDR3 nucleotides are TGTGCCAGCCATCGGAGGGGCGCGGGCGAGCAGTACTTC.

This clonotype was counted only a few times. J is TRBJ1-5 and V is TRBV4-3; TRBD1 matches 8 bases. The CDR3 is 15 amino acids. V lost 0 bases, J lost 4 bases, and 2 bases stayed unmatched. Germline lookup yields CDR1 LGHNA and CDR2 YSLEER. The CDR3 loop is CASSQDGQGNQPQHF. CDR3 sequence (DNA): TGCGCCAGCAGCCAAGATGGACAGGGAAATCAGCCCCAGCATTTT.

In this sample, this clonotype turned up a few times. V and J are TRBV24-1 and TRBJ1-1, with TRBD1 identical over 9 bases. The CDR3 has 13 residues. Germline V gives CDR1 KGHDR, CDR2 SFDVKD. V gave up 7 bases and J gave up 4 bases; unmatched junction bases: 3. The CDR3 loop is CATRQGAGTEAFF. The CDR3 bases are TGTGCCACCAGACAGGGGGCTGGCACTGAAGCTTTCTTT.

This clonotype occurred many times. The chain is built from TRBV19 and TRBJ2-3, with 7 bases lining up with TRBD2. Looked up from germline, CDR1 is LNHDA and CDR2 is SQIVND (reference sequence). V lost 5 bases to trimming and J lost 5 bases; unmatched junction nucleotides: 4. The CDR3 has 13 residues. The CDR3 reads CASSRLAQDTQYF. The CDR3 DNA sequence: TGTGCCAGTAGTCGACTAGCCCAAGATACGCAGTATTTT.

In this sample, this clonotype turned up many times. The chain is built from TRBV20-1 and TRBJ1-5, with no clear D. V was pared by 6 bases and J by 4 bases, with 10 bases between. The CDR3 loop spans 12 amino acids. Germline V gene lookup returns CDR1 DFQATT and CDR2 SNEGSKA (reference sequence). The DNA for the CDR3 is TGCAGTGCCTTCCGGCTGAATCAGCCCCAGCATTTT. This sequence encodes CSAFRLNQPQHF.

In its sample, this clonotype was seen many times. The rearrangement uses TRBV5-1 and TRBJ2-5, with D perhaps TRBD1 (6 bases). V was cut by 6 bases and J by 5 bases, with 23 bases left in between. Germline loops: CDR1 SGHRS, CDR2 YFSETQ. CDR3 length: 16 amino acids. CDR3 bases: TGCGCCAGCACAACCCAAGGGGCAGGGGAGTACGAGACCCAGTACTTC. Translation gives CASTTQGAGEYETQYF.

This clonotype occurred many times. The chain joins TRBV19 to TRBJ1-5; 7 bases map to TRBD1. Germline loops: CDR1 LNHDA, CDR2 SQIVND (reference sequence). The CDR3 runs to 15 residues. Trimming cost V 3 bases and J 3 bases; bases outside gene matches: 5. The CDR3: CASSIGGQFNQPQHF. The CDR3 DNA reads as TGTGCCAGTAGTATTGGGGGACAGTTCAATCAGCCCCAGCATTTT.

The chain is built from TRBV4-2 and TRBJ2-3, with TRBD2 identical over 9 bases. CDR1 and CDR2 (germline): LGHNA, YNFKEQ. CDR3 size: 17 residues. V dropped 0 bases and J dropped 4; count of bases not matched to a gene: 8. The CDR3 loop reads CASSQDGGGGAADTQYF. Written as DNA, the CDR3 is TGTGCCAGCAGCCAAGATGGAGGCGGGGGGGCCGCAGATACGCAGTATTTT.

This clonotype has a count of ten or more. The chain employs TRBV4-1 and TRBJ1-3, with TRBD1 matching over 7 bases. J gave up 0 bases and V 3 bases, and 5 bases lay outside the gene matches. CDR3 length: 16 residues. Germline assignment: CDR1 MGHRA and CDR2 YSYEKL. The CDR3 region has the DNA TGCGCCAGCAGCCAGGGACAGCCGAACTCTGGAAACACCATATATTTT. It yields the protein CASSQGQPNSGNTIYF.

Remarks on this clonotype: A much larger clone lies a single base off, so this may be a read error. This sequence joins TRBV20-1 and TRBJ1-2, with a possible D match to TRBD1 (6 bases). Per germline, CDR1 DFQATT and CDR2 SNEGSKA (reference sequence). Trimming removed 3 bases at V and 1 base at J, with 9 bases between. The CDR3 is made up of 13 amino acids. The CDR3 here is CSASSRGNYGYTF. CDR3 DNA sequence: TGCAGTGCTAGTAGCAGGGGTAACTATGGCTACACCTTC.

Many counts were recorded for this clonotype. This chain links TRBV12-3 or TRBV12-4 with TRBJ1-1; D call uncertain. V shed 1 base and J shed 8 bases, with 8 bases lying between them. The CDR3 has 12 residues. Here the CDR3 reads CASSLGGSEAFF. The DNA for the CDR3 is TGTGCCAGCAGTTTAGGAGGATCGGAAGCTTTCTTT.

This clonotype was seen a handful of times. The rearrangement joins TRBV27 to TRBJ2-3; TRBD1 matches 9 bases. The CDR3 is made up of 18 amino acids. The J segment lost 3 bases and the V segment lost 5 bases, leaving 15 bases of the junction unmatched. Germline values: CDR1 MNHEY, CDR2 SMNVEV (reference sequence). CDR3 sequence: CASSPPGTGIFRTDTQYF. The CDR3 nucleotides are TGTGCCAGCAGTCCTCCAGGGACAGGGATATTTCGAACAGATACGCAGTATTTT.

This clonotype was counted ten times or more. The rearrangement links TRBV10-2 to TRBJ2-7; 8 bases agree with TRBD2. Germline trimming cut 3 bases from V and 4 bases from J; bases unmatched to any gene: 5. In germline, CDR1 is WSHSY, CDR2 SAAADI. CDR3 length: 14 residues. This CDR3 is CASSEAGVSYEQYF. CDR3 DNA: TGCGCCAGCAGTGAAGCGGGGGTCTCGTACGAGCAGTACTTC.

V gene TRBV5-6 combines with J gene TRBJ1-2; possible D gene TRBD1, 5 bases. Trimming removed 4 bases at V and 6 bases at J, with 13 bases between. Germline-derived CDR1 and CDR2 are SGHDT and YYEEEE. CDR3 size: 13 residues. The CDR3 coding sequence is TGTGCCAGCAGCCAATCGGGGGGTAATGGCTACACCTTC. Protein: CASSQSGGNGYTF.

This clonotype has a count of ten or more. The genes are TRBV11-2 and TRBJ2-2; D uncertain. CDR1 is SGHAT, CDR2 FQNNGV, per germline. V was cut by 9 bases and J by 5 bases, with 16 bases left in between. This CDR3 has 14 amino acids. The CDR3 DNA follows: TGTGCCAGTACCCTACGCACCTTAACCGGGGAGCTGTTTTTT. Protein: CASTLRTLTGELFF.

This rearrangement joins TRBV27 to TRBJ2-7, with D possibly matching TRBD2 (6 bases). This CDR3 has 13 residues. Trimming left V 2 bases short and J 4 bases short, with 9 bases between. Germline V gene sequence: CDR1 MNHEY, CDR2 SMNVEV (reference sequence). CDR3 loop: CASSLKAGYEQYF. The CDR3 DNA sequence: TGTGCCAGCAGTTTAAAGGCGGGGTACGAGCAGTACTTC.

This clonotype was counted between two and nine times. The V call is TRBV18, the J call TRBJ1-5, with no clear D. The CDR3 has 13 residues. Germline V lookup: CDR1 KGHSH, CDR2 LQKENI. The V gene lost 3 bases and the J gene lost 5 bases, with 8 bases spanning the gap. The CDR3 protein is CASSPQTDQPQHF. CDR3 DNA: TGTGCCAGCTCACCGCAGACGGATCAGCCCCAGCATTTT.

This clonotype came up many times. CDR3 sequence: CSAIGFQGVSYEQYF. In nucleotides, the CDR3 is TGCAGTGCTATAGGCTTCCAGGGGGTGTCCTACGAGCAGTACTTC. The chain links TRBV20-1 to TRBJ2-7, with 7 bases lining up with TRBD1. V gave up 4 bases and J gave up 1 base; unmatched junction bases: 10. The CDR3 has 15 residues. Germline-derived CDR1 and CDR2 are DFQATT and SNEGSKA (reference sequence).

This clonotype was seen many times. The rearrangement joins TRBV3-1 to TRBJ1-1, with 11 bases that match TRBD1. Trimming cost V 4 bases and J 0 bases; bases outside gene matches: 4. Germline assignment: CDR1 LGHDT and CDR2 YNNKEL (reference sequence). The CDR3 is 16 residues long. This CDR3 reads CASSPRTGGMNTEAFF. The CDR3 DNA reads TGTGCCAGCAGCCCGCGGACAGGGGGCATGAACACTGAAGCTTTCTTT.